The clone carrying this TCR beta chain appeared a few times. The antigen remains unidentified. One end of the junction fails to match germline, which may point to a read error. Sequencing libraries for TCR beta were prepared with iRepertoire HTBI primers and Arm-PCR of CDR3 regions. TCRdb fed the multiplex PCR reads into MiXCR, producing one record per CDR3 protein. The sample records some 600,000 distinct CDR3 sequences, 16% being singletons. The data stem from a study of regulatory T cells in long-lasting Graves disease. Findings and limits, study-wide: Persistent disease samples used TRBV28, TRBJ1-2 and TRBJ2-5 preferentially.

Time point meaning: newly diagnosed GD, antithyroid drugs for less than 3 months. The TCR library was made from RNA extracted from PBMCs. The length of the CDR3 is 16 residues. Germline V gene sequence: CDR1 SGDLS, CDR2 YYNGEE. These data also featured in a second study, about T cells in Graves' hyperthyroidism and ophthalmopathy.

The chain carries TRBV9 and TRBJ2-1; the match to TRBD1 covers 7 bases. Specimen: peripheral blood mononuclear cells (PBMCs), collected at new diagnosis, from a patient treated with antithyroid drugs. The sequence was collected from a man aged 18 to 30 with Graves disease. DNA for the CDR3: TGTGCCAGCAGCAGGGAGACCGGGACAGCCTACAATGAGCAGCTCTTC. Residues: CASSRETGTAYNEQLF. The complete variable domain, with remaining parts taken from reference TRBV9 and TRBJ2-1, reads DSGVTQTPKHLITATGQRVTLRCSPRSGDLSVYWYQQSLDQGLQFLIQYYNGEERAKGNILERFSAQQFPDLHSELNLSSLELGDSALYFCASSRETGTAYNEQLFGPGTRLTVL.